This TCR beta chain emerged from a study of T-cell reconstitution after alpha-beta-depleted transplantation in children. In this sample, this clonotype turned up many times. What it binds is unknown. Study findings and constraints: Counts and diversity of T cells one year after transplant came mostly from newly produced T cells.

Researchers prepared the TCRbeta library using unique molecular identifiers, the study reports. A single record per CDR3 protein comes from TCRdb applying MiXCR to the PCR reads. This sample has hundreds of thousands of distinct CDR3 sequences; around 7.1% occur once, and the top ten carry about 9.1%. The CDR3 loop spans 16 amino acids. CDR1 SGDLS and CDR2 YYNGEE come from the germline V gene. Losses at the gene ends were 0 bases for V and 2 bases for J; bases not matched to a gene: 6. The source of this sequence is a female patient between 2 and 15 years old who had a stem cell transplant for Fanconi anemia, so the T cells may come from the graft donor. Sequences were derived from peripheral blood, sampled 360 days after TCRalphabeta/CD19-depleted stem cell transplant. This chain joins TRBV9 and TRBJ2-7; 9 bases agree with TRBD2. The CDR3 is CASSVGVAGVPYEQYF. As DNA, the CDR3 is TGTGCCAGCAGCGTAGGTGTAGCGGGGGTACCCTACGAGCAGTACTTC.